Each of the 5 T cell receptor beta chains below was sequenced from the same sample in a study of graft-versus-host responses after intestinal transplantation. Using immunoSEQ multiplex PCR, the repertoire was profiled, and TCRdb retains in-frame clones only, with some absent. The sample includes about 120,000 clones, approximately 95% of them seen just once. These TCRs' antigens remain unknown. Sequenced material: unstimulated CD4+ T cells sorted from spleen or lymph node cells, taken before intestinal transplant. The source is a human donor who received an intestinal transplant.

The gene calls are TRBV19 and TRBJ1-1, with TRBD1 matching over 7 bases. The CDR3 extends over 16 amino acids. Unmatched junction bases numbered 7, after V lost 2 bases and J lost 1 base. CDR1 and CDR2 from the germline V gene are LNHDA and SQIVND (reference sequence). CDR3 in DNA: TGTGCCAGTAGTATACTTGGGACAGCATCGAACACTGAAGCTTTCTTT. Amino acid sequence: CASSILGTASNTEAFF.

This clone was recorded once. The V and J genes are TRBV30 and TRBJ2-7; D unresolved. This CDR3 has 16 amino acids. The ends were cut back, 4 bases at V and 2 bases at J, with 21 bases in the middle. Per germline, CDR1 GTSNPN and CDR2 SVGIG (reference sequence). The CDR3 loop reads CAWTGLFTAGTYEQYF. CDR3 coding DNA: TGTGCCTGGACCGGATTATTTACGGCAGGCACCTACGAGCAGTACTTC.

This clone was observed once. The V call is TRBV2, the J call TRBJ2-3; 7 bases align to TRBD1. There are 16 residues in the CDR3. Germline V gives CDR1 SNHLY, CDR2 FYNNEI. Germline trimming cut 7 bases from V and 2 bases from J; bases unmatched to any gene: 12. The CDR3 sequence is CASTSDRARSTDTQYF. In DNA form, the CDR3 reads TGTGCCAGCACCTCAGACAGGGCGAGGTCCACAGATACGCAGTATTTT.

V is TRBV19 and J is TRBJ2-2; D gene ambiguous. The V gene's germline CDR1 is LNHDA and CDR2 SQIVND (reference sequence). V lost 7 bases and J lost 1, with 7 bases in between. This CDR3 comprises 13 residues. Here the CDR3 DNA reads TGTGCCAGTACCAGGAGGAACACCGGGGAGCTGTTTTTT. This encodes CASTRRNTGELFF.

The chain employs TRBV2 and TRBJ1-2, with D hard to call. V was shortened by 3 bases and J by 2 bases, with 7 bases between the two germline ends. This CDR3 comprises 13 residues. In germline, CDR1 is SNHLY, CDR2 FYNNEI. DNA for the CDR3: TGTGCCAGCAGTGAGGGCAGCAACTATGGCTACACCTTC. Translating it yields CASSEGSNYGYTF.